This record covers a single T cell receptor beta chain. The antigen remains unidentified. TCRdb's table, derived via immunoSEQ multiplex PCR, lists solely in-frame clones and lacks some. The sample has more than 95,000 clones, 92% seen once. This CDR3 spans 16 amino acids. Germline assignment: CDR1 ENHRY and CDR2 SYGVKD. V was pared by 3 bases and J by 0 bases, with 14 bases between. These data originate in a study of T cell responses to AZD1222 COVID-19 vaccine. Broader study findings: Clonal diversity was possibly underestimated, and the donors were mostly white British, with more females. Dominant at 160-218 and 743-854, vaccine-associated CD4 TCRs also spanned spike.

The chain joins TRBV10-3 to TRBJ1-2; no reliable D call. The source was peripheral blood, collected on day 0 of AZD1222 vaccination. This TCR was sampled from an adult in good health. CDR3 sequence (DNA): TGTGCCATCAGTGATGTCAGGCGAAGCCCTAACTATGGCTACACCTTC. This codes for CAISDVRRSPNYGYTF.